This T cell receptor beta chain was recorded in a study of T cell repertoires and HLA-DP antigens. About this clone: What it recognizes is unknown.

This table comes from immunoSEQ multiplex PCR, and its TCRdb copy is limited to in-frame clones, with some not included. The sample holds about 110,000 clones, over 90% seen once. Germline V gives CDR1 SGHRS, CDR2 YFSETQ. After removal of 3 bases from V and 4 bases from J, the junction contained 3 bases not matched to a gene. There are 14 residues in the CDR3. The J gene is TRBJ2-3, the V gene TRBV5-1, with 9 positions matching TRBD1. This receptor was obtained from a woman between 18 and 29 years old in good health and CMV-seronegative. The specimen was CD4+ T cells from PBMCs. Here the CDR3 reads CASSSRQGADTQYF. In DNA, the CDR3 is TGCGCCAGCAGCTCGAGACAGGGGGCAGATACGCAGTATTTT. Variable domain in full (rest from reference TRBV5-1 and TRBJ2-3): KAGVTQTPRYLIKTRGQQVTLSCSPISGHRSVSWYQQTPGQGLQFLFEYFSETQRNKGNFPGRFSGRQFSNSRSEMNVSTLELGDSALYLCASSSRQGADTQYFGPGTRLTVL.